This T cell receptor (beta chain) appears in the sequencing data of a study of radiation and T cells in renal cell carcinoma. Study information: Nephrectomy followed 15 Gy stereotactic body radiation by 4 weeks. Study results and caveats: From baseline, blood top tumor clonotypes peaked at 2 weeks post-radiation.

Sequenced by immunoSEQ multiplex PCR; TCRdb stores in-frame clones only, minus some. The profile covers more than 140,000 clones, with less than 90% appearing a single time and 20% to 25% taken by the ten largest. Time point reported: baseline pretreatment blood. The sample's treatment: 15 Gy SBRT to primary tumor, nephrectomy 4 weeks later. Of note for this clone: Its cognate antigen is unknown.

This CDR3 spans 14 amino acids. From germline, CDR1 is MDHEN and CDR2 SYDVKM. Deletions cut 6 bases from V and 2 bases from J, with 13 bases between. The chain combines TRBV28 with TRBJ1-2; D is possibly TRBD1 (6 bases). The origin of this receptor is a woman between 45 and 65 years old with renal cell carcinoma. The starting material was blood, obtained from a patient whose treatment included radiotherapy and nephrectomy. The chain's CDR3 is CASSLRTENYGYTF. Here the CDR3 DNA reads TGTGCCAGCAGCCTCAGGACAGAGAACTATGGCTACACCTTC.